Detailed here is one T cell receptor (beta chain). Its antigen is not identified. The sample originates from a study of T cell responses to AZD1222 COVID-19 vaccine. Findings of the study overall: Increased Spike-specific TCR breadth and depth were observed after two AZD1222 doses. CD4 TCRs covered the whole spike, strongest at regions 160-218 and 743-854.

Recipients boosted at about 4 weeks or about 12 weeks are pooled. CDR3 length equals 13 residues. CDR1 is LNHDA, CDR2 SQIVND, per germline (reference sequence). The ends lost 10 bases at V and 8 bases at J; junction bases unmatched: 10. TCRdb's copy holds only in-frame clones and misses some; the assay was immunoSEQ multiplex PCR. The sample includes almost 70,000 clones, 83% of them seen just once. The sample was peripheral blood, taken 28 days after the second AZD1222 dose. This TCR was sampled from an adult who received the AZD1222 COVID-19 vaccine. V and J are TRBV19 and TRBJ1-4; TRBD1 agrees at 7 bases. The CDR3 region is CATRDRALEKLFF. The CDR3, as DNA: TGTGCCACTAGAGACAGGGCTTTGGAAAAACTGTTTTTT.